This TCR beta chain was identified during a study of cytomegalovirus exposure and HLA in healthy donors. Turning to the study itself: From donors who were HLA-typed, an early data release held about 89 million unique TCRs.

CDR1 and CDR2 from the germline V gene are MDHEN and SYDVKM. V was cut by 3 bases and J by 5 bases, with 10 bases left in between. The CDR3 runs to 14 residues. Researchers ran the PCR with 60 Vbeta and 13 Jbeta primers. Sequenced by immunoSEQ multiplex PCR; TCRdb stores in-frame clones only, minus some. The sample shows some 96,000 clones, and about 3.4% sits with its ten largest clones. Concerning this clone itself: Its antigen is still unknown.

Study outcomes and limitations: A link between a missense DCLRE1C variant and TCR beta V- and J-gene trimming emerged from a later analysis.

This sequence was found in a woman aged 25 to 39 in good health and CMV-seronegative. The sequenced material came from PBMCs. J is TRBJ1-4 and V is TRBV28; no clear D gene. The CDR3 DNA is TGTGCCAGCAGTTTTGTAACATCCAATGAAAAACTGTTTTTT. As protein: CASSFVTSNEKLFF.